This T cell receptor beta chain was identified during a study of blood T cell repertoires in COVID-19. The wider study: Specimens from acute and convalescent COVID-19 originated in the United States, Italy and Spain. T cells, B-cell-depleted T cells, or PBMCs supplied cDNA or gDNA.

Enrollment of patients from Seattle took place during active infection, with longitudinal follow-up. Clones were sequenced by immunoSEQ multiplex PCR, and TCRdb holds only the in-frame ones, with some missing. The sample has more than 350,000 clones, about 90% seen once. The V gene end was trimmed by 2 bases and the J gene end by 8 bases; junction bases not matched to a gene: 12. Germline V lookup: CDR1 GTSNPN, CDR2 SVGIG (reference sequence). The CDR3 extends over 17 amino acids. The chain combines TRBV30 with TRBJ2-1, with 13 bases matching TRBD2. The sample was peripheral blood. This clonotype was sampled from a woman aged 25 to 39 with COVID-19, enrolled during active disease. CDR3 sequence reads: CAWSFPPGTSGTDEQFF. The CDR3 DNA reads TGTGCCTGGAGTTTCCCTCCCGGGACTAGCGGGACAGATGAGCAGTTCTTC.